The present entry profiles one T cell receptor beta chain with its context. The sample is drawn from a study of somatic mutations in cytotoxic T cells in rheumatoid arthritis. The V gene's germline CDR1 is SGHAT and CDR2 FQNNGV. The V and J ends lost 8 bases and 8 bases respectively, with 15 bases between them. This CDR3 is 12 amino acids long. Measured with immunoSEQ multiplex PCR; TCRdb has only the in-frame clones, and not every one. The sample includes roughly 4,400 clones, about 87% of them seen just once. This receptor was identified in a woman aged 45 to 65 with rheumatoid arthritis. The sample consisted of CD8+ T cells sorted from blood. The J gene is TRBJ1-2, the V gene TRBV11-2; possibly TRBD1 for D (5 bases). This CDR3 reads CASADGGWGYTF. Written as DNA, the CDR3 is TGTGCCAGCGCCGACGGGGGGTGGGGCTACACCTTC. The full variable domain, with the rest looked up from reference TRBV11-2 and TRBJ1-2, is EAGVAQSPRYKIIEKRQSVAFWCNPISGHATLYWYQQILGQGPKLLIQFQNNGVVDDSQLPKDRFSAERLKGVDSTLKIQPAKLEDSAVYLCASADGGWGYTFGSGTRLTVV.